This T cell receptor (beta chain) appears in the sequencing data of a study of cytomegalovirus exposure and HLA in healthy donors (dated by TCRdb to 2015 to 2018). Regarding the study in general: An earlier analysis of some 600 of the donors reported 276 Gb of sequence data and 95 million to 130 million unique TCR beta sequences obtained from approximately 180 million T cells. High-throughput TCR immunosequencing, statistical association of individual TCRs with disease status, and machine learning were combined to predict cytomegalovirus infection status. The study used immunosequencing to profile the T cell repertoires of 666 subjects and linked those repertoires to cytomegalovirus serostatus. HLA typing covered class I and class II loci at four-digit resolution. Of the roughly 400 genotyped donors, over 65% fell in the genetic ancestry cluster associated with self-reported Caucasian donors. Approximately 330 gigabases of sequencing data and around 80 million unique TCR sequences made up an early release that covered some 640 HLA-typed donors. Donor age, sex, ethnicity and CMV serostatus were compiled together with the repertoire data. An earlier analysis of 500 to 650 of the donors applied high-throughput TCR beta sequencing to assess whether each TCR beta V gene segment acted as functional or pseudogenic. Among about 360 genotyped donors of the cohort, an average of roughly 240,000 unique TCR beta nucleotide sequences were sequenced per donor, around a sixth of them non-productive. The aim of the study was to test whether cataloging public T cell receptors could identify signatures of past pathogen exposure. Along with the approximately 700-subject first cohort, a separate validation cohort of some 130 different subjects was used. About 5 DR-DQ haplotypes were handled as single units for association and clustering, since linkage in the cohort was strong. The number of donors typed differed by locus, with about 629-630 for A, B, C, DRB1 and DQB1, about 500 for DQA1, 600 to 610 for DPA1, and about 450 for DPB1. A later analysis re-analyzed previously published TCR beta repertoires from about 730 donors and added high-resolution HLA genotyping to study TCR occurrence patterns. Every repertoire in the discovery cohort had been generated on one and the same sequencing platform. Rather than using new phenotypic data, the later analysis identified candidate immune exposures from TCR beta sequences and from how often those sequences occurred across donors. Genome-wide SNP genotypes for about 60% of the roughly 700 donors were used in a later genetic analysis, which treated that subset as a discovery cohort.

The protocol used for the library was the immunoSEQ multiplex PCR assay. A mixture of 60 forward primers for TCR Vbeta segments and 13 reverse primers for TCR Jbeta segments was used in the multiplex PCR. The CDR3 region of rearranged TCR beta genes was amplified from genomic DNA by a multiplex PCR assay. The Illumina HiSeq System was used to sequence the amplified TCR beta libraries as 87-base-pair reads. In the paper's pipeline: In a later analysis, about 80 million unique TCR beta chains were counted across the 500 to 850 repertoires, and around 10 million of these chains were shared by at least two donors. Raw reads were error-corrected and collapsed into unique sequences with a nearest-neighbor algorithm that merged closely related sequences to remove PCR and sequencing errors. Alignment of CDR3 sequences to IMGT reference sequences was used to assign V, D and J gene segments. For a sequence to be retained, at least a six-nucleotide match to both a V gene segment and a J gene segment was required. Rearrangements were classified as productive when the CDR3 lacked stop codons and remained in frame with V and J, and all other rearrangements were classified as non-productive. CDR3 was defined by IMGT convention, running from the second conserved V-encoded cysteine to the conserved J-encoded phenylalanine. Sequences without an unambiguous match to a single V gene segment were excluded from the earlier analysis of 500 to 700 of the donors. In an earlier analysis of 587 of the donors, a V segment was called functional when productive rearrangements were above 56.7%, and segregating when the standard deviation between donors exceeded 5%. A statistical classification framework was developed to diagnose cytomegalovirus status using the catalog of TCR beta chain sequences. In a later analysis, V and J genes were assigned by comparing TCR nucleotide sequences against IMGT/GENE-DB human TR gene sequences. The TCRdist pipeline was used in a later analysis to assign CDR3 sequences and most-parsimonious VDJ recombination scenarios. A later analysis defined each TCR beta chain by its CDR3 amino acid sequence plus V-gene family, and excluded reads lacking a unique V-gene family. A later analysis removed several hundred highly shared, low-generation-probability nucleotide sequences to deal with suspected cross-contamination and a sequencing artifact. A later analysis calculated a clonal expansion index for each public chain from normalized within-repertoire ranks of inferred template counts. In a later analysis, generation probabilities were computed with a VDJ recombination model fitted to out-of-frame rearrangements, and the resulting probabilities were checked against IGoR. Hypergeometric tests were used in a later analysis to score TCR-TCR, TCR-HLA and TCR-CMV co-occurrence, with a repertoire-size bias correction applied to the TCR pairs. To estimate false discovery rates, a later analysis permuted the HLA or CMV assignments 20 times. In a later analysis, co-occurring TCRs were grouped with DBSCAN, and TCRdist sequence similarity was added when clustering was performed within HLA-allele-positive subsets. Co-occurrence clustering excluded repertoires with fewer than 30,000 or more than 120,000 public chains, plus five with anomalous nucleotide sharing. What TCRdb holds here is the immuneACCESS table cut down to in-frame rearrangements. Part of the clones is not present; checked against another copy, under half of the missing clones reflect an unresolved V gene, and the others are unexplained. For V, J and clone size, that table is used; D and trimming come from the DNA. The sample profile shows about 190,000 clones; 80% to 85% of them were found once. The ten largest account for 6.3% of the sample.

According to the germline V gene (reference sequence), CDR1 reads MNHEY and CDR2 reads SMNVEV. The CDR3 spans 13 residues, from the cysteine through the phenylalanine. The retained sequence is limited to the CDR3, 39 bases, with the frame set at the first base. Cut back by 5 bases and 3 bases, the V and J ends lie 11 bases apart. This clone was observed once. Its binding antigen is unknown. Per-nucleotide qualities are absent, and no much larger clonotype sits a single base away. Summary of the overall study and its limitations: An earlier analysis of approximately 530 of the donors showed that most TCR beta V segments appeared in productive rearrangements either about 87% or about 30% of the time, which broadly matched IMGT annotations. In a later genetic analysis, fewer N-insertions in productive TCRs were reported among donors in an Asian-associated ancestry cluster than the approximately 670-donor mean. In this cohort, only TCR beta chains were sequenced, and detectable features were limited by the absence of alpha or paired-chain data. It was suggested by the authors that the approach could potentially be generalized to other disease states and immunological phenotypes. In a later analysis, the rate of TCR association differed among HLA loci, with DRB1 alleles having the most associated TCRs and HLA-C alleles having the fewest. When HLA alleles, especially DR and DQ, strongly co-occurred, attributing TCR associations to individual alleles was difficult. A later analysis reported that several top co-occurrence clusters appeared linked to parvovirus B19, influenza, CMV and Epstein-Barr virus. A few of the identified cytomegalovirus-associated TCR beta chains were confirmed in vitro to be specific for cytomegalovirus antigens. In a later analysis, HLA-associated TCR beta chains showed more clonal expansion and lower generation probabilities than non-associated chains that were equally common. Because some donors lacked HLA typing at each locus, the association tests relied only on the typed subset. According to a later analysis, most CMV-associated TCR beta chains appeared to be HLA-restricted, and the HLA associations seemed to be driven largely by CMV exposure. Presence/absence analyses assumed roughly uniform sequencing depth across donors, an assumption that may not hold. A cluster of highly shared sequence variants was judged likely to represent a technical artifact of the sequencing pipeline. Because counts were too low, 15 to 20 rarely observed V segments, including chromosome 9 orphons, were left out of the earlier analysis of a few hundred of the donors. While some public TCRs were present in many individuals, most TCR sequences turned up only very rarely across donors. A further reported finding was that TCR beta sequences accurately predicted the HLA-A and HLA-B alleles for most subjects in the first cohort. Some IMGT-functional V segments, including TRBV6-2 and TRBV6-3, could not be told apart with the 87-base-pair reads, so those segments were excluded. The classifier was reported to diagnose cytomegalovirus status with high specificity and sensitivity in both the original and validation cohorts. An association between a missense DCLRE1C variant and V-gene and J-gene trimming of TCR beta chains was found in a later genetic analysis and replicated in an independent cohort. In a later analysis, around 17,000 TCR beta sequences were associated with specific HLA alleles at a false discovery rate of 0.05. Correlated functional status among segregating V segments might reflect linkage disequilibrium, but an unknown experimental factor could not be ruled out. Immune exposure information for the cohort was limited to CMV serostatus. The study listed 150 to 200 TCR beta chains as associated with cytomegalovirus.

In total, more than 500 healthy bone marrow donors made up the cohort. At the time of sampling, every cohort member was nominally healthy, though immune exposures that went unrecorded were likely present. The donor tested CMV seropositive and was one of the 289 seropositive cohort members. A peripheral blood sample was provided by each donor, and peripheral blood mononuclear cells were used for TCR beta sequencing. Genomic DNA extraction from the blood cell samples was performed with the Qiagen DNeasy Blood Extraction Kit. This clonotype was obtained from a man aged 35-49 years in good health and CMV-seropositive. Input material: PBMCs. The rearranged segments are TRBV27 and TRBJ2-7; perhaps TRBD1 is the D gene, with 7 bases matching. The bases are TGTGCCAGCAGTCGACAGGGAGGCTACGAGCAGTACTTC. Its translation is CASSRQGGYEQYF.